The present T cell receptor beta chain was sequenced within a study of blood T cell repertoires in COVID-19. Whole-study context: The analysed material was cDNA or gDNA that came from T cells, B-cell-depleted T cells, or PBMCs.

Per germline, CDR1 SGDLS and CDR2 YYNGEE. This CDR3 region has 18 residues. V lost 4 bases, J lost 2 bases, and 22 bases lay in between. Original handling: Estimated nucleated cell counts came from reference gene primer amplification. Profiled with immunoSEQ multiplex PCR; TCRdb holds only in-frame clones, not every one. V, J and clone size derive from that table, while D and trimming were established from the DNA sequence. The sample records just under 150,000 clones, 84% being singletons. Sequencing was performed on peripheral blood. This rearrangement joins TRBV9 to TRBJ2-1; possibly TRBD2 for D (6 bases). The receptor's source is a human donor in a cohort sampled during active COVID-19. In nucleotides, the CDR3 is TGTGCCAGCAGCCCTCACCGGGACTCCGTAATCCCCTACAATGAGCAGTTCTTC. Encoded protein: CASSPHRDSVIPYNEQFF.